The rows below give T cell receptor beta chains drawn from one sample of a study of shared clonotypes between healthy human individuals. Method: immunoSEQ multiplex PCR; TCRdb's copy keeps in-frame clones and lacks some. This sample has around 2.1 million clones, with roughly 91% found just once. The sequenced sample consisted of naive CD8+ T cells from PBMCs. The receptors shown here come from a man younger than 30 in good health. Some clones in this sample may be carry-over from other donors' samples. CDR3s include the opening cysteine and the closing phenylalanine or tryptophan. Fields, in order: J gene, V gene, D gene, CDR3 protein, CDR3 DNA. A D gene is named only where the DNA matches it firmly.

>TRBJ2-1|TRBV4-1|TRBD2
CASSQWGLAGDNEQFF
TGCGCCAGCAGCCAATGGGGACTAGCGGGAGACAATGAGCAGTTCTTC
>TRBJ2-7|TRBV6-1|NA
CASSEASTGGSAYEQYF
TGTGCCAGCAGTGAAGCTTCAACAGGAGGTTCCGCCTACGAGCAGTACTTC
>TRBJ2-7|TRBV28|TRBD1
CASSLGGTGHEQYF
TGTGCCAGCAGTTTAGGCGGGACAGGTCACGAGCAGTACTTC
>TRBJ1-2|TRBV2|NA
CASSPFQWEENGYTF
TGTGCCAGCAGTCCCTTTCAGTGGGAGGAGAATGGCTACACCTTC
>TRBJ2-7|TRBV7-9|TRBD2
CASTLIGSGAEQYF
TGTGCCAGCACCCTAATTGGGAGCGGGGCCGAGCAGTACTTC
>TRBJ2-7|TRBV5-1|TRBD2
CASSFSSRGREPYEQYF
TGCGCCAGCAGCTTTTCATCCCGCGGGAGGGAACCCTACGAGCAGTACTTC
>TRBJ2-1|TRBV4-1|NA
CASSQGGSEQFF
TGCGCCAGCAGCCAAGGGGGCTCGGAGCAGTTCTTC
>TRBJ2-7|TRBV7-9|TRBD2
CASSISGSYEQYF
TGTGCCAGCAGCATTAGCGGGAGCTACGAGCAGTACTTC
>TRBJ2-7|TRBV4-1|NA
CASSQEWGFSSAVSGEQYF
TGCGCCAGCAGCCAAGAATGGGGATTTTCGTCAGCCGTAAGCGGAGAGCAGTACTTC
>TRBJ2-7|TRBV27|NA
CASSLLGGGGEQYF
TGTGCCAGCAGTTTGTTAGGGGGTGGGGGCGAGCAGTACTTC
>TRBJ2-1|TRBV11-2|NA
CASNTGVGWNNEQFF
TGTGCCAGCAACACGGGGGTAGGGTGGAACAATGAGCAGTTCTTC
>TRBJ1-2|TRBV25-1|NA
CASNPHGADTKYGYTF
TGTGCCAGCAATCCACACGGGGCAGACACGAAATATGGCTACACCTTC
>TRBJ2-1|TRBV27|NA
CASSLWGALDNEQFF
TGTGCCAGCAGTTTATGGGGGGCTCTGGACAATGAGCAGTTCTTC
>TRBJ2-5|TRBV19|TRBD2
CASSTRTGGMETQYF
TGTGCCAGTAGTACCCGGACGGGGGGGATGGAGACCCAGTACTTC
>TRBJ2-1|TRBV27|NA
CASSFKYNEQFF
TGTGCCAGCAGTTTTAAATACAATGAGCAGTTCTTC
>TRBJ1-5|TRBV28|TRBD1
CASSPQGARLAEPQHF
TGTGCCAGCAGTCCCCAGGGGGCCCGCCTCGCGGAGCCCCAGCATTTT
>TRBJ2-7|TRBV4-1|TRBD1
CASSQEWTGVYEQYF
TGCGCCAGCAGCCAGGAATGGACAGGGGTCTACGAGCAGTACTTC
>TRBJ2-2|TRBV7-9|NA
CASSFMGQAGELFF
TGTGCCAGCAGCTTTATGGGCCAGGCCGGGGAGCTGTTTTTT
>TRBJ2-2|TRBV7-3|TRBD1
CASSSRTGHTGELFF
TGTGCCAGCAGCTCCAGGACAGGGCACACCGGGGAGCTGTTTTTT
>TRBJ2-7|TRBV19|TRBD2
CASKPYRTSAPYEQYF
TGTGCCAGTAAACCCTATAGGACTAGCGCGCCTTACGAGCAGTACTTC
>TRBJ2-7|TRBV5-4|TRBD1
CASSSSGQGLYF
TGTGCCAGCAGCTCATCCGGACAGGGGTTGTACTTC
>TRBJ2-1|TRBV19|NA
CASSIDIASSSYNEQFF
TGTGCCAGTAGTATAGATATCGCAAGCAGCTCCTACAATGAGCAGTTCTTC
>TRBJ1-4|TRBV28|NA
CASSSQTAREKLFF
TGTGCCAGCAGTTCCCAGACCGCGCGCGAAAAACTGTTTTTT
>TRBJ1-5|TRBV28|NA
CASSPASNQPQHF
TGTGCCAGCAGTCCTGCGAGCAATCAGCCCCAGCATTTT
>TRBJ2-7|TRBV6-5|NA
CASRPVGHSSYEQYF
TGTGCCAGCAGGCCCGTGGGACACAGCTCCTACGAGCAGTACTTC